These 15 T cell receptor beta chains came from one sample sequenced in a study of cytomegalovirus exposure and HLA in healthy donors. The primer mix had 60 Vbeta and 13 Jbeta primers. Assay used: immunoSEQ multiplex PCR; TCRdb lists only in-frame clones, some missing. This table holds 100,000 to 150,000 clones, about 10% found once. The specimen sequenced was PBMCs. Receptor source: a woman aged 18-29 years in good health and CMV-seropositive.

In DNA form, the CDR3 reads TGTGCCAGCCGTCCCCCGGGGGAGACCCAGTACTTC. Translating it yields CASRPPGETQYF. This rearrangement joins TRBV28 to TRBJ2-5; D possibly corresponds to TRBD2 (5 bases). In germline, CDR1 is MDHEN, CDR2 SYDVKM. The CDR3 runs to 12 residues. Deletions cut 8 bases from V and 5 bases from J, with 12 bases between.

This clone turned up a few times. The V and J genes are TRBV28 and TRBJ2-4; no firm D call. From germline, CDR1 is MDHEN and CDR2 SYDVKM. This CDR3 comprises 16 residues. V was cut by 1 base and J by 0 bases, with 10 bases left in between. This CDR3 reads CASSLFASLAKNIQYF. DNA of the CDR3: TGTGCCAGCAGTTTATTCGCCAGTCTAGCCAAAAACATTCAGTACTTC.

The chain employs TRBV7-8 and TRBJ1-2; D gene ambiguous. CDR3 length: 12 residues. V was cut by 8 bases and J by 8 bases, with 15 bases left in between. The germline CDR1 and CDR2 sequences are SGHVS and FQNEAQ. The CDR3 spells CASRETSGGYTF. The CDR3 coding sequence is TGTGCCAGCCGCGAAACCTCGGGGGGCTACACCTTC.

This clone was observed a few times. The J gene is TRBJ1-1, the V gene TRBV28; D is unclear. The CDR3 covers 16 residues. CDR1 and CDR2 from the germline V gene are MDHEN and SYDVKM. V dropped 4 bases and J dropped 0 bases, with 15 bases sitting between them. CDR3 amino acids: CASSSPGRAMNTEAFF. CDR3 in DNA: TGTGCCAGCAGTTCCCCCGGGAGAGCTATGAACACTGAAGCTTTCTTT.

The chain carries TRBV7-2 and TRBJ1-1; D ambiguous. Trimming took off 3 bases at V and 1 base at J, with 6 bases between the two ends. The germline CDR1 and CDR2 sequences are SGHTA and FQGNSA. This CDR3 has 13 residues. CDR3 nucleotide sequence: TGTGCCAGCAGCTTGCAAGCGAACACTGAAGCTTTCTTT. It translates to CASSLQANTEAFF.

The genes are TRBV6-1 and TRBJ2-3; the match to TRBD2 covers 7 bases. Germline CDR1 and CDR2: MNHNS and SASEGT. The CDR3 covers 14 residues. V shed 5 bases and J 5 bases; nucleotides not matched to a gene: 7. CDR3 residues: CASSPRTSQDTQYF. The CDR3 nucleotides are TGTGCCAGCAGTCCCCGGACTAGTCAAGATACGCAGTATTTT.

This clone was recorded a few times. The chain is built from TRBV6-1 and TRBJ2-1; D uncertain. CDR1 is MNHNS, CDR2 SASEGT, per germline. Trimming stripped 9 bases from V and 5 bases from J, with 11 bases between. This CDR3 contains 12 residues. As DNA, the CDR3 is TGTGCCAGGGGCAGGTTTAACAATGAGCAGTTCTTC. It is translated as CARGRFNNEQFF.

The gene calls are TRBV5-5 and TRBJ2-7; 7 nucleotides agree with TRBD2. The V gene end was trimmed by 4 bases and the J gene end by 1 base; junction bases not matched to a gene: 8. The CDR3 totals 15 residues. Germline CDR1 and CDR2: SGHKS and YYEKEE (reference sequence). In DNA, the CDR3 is TGTGCCAGCAGCGGGACGGGGGGAGAGTCCTACGAGCAGTACTTC. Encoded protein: CASSGTGGESYEQYF.

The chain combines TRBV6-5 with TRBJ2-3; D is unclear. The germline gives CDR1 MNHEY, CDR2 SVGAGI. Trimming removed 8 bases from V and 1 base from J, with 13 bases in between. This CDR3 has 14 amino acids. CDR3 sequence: CASSKPSRTDTQYF. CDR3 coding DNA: TGTGCCAGCTCTAAACCCTCCCGCACAGATACGCAGTATTTT.

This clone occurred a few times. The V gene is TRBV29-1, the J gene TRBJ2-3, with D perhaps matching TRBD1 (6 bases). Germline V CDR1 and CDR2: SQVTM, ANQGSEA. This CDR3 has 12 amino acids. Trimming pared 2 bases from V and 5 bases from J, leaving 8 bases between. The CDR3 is CSVETGRDTQYF. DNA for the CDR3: TGCAGCGTTGAAACAGGGAGAGATACGCAGTATTTT.

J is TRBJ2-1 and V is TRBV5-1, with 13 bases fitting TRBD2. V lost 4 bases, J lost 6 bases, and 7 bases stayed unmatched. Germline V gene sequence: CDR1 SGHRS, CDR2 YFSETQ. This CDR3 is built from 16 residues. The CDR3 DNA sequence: TGCGCCAGCAGCGCTCGACTAGCGGGAGGCGGCAATGAGCAGTTCTTC. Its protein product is CASSARLAGGGNEQFF.

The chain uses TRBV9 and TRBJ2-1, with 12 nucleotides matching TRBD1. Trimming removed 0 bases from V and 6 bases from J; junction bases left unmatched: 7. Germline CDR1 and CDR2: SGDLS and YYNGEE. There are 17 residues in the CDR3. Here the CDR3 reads CASSVAPTGQGANEQFF. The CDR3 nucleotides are TGTGCCAGCAGCGTAGCCCCAACGGGACAGGGGGCCAATGAGCAGTTCTTC.

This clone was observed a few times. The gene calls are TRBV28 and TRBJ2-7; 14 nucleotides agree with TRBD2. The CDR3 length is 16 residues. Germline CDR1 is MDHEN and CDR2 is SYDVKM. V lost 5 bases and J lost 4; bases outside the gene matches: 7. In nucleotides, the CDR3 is TGTGCCAGCAGTGGGGGACTAGCGGGAGAGGGGTACGAGCAGTACTTC. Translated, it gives CASSGGLAGEGYEQYF.

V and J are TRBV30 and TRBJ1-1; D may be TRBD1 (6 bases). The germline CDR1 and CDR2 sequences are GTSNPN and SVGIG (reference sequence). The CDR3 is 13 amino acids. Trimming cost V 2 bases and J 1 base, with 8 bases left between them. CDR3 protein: CAWSRTENTEAFF. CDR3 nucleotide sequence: TGTGCCTGGAGTCGGACAGAGAACACTGAAGCTTTCTTT.

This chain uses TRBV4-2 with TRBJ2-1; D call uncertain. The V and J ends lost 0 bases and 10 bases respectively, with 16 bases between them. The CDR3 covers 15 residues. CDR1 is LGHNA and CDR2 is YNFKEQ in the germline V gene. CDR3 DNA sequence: TGTGCCAGCAGCCAAGACCACTTCGAAGAGGTAGAGCAGTTCTTC. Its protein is CASSQDHFEEVEQFF.